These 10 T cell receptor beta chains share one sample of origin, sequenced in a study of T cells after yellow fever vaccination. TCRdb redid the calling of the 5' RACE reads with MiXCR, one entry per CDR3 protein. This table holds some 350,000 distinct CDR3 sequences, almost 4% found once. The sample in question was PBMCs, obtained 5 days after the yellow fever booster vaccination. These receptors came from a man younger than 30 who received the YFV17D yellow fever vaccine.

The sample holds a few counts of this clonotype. CDR3 bases: TGCAGCGCCCTTGGGACAGGGATGTTCGACTTGGACCGACCCCTCCACTTT. Its translation is CSALGTGMFDLDRPLHF. The chain couples TRBV20-1 to TRBJ1-6; 9 bases map to TRBD1. This CDR3 has 17 residues. Germline assignment: CDR1 DFQATT and CDR2 SNEGSKA (reference sequence).

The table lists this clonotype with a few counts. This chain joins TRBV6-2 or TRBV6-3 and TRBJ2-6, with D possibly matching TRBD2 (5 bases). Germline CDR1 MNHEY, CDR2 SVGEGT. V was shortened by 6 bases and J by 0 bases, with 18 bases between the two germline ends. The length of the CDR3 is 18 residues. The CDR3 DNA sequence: TGTGCCAGCAGCCCAAGGGAGCAATCCCACTCTGGGGCCAACGTCCTGACTTTC. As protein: CASSPREQSHSGANVLTF.

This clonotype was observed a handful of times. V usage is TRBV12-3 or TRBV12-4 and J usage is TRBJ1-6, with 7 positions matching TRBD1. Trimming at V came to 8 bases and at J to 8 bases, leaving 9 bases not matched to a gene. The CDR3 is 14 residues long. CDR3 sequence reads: CASGRTGAHSPLHF. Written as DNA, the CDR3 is TGTGCCAGCGGCCGCACAGGGGCTCATTCACCCCTCCACTTT.

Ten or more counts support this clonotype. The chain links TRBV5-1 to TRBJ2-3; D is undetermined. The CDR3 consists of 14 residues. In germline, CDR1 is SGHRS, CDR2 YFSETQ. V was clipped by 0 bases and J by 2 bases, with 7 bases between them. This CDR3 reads CASSLGQTTDTQYF. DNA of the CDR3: TGCGCCAGCAGCTTGGGTCAGACCACAGATACGCAGTATTTT.

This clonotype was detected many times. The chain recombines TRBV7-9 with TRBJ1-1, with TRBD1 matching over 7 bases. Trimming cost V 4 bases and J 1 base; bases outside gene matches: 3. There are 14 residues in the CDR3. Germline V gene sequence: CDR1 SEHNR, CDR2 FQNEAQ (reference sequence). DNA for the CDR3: TGTGCCAGCAGCTACAGGGGTGAGAACACTGAAGCTTTCTTT. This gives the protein CASSYRGENTEAFF.

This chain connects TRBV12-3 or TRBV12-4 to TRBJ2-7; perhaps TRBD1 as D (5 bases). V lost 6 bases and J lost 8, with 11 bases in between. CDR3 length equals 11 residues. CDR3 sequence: CASSPGYQQYF. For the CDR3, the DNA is TGTGCCAGCAGCCCAGGGTATCAGCAGTACTTC.

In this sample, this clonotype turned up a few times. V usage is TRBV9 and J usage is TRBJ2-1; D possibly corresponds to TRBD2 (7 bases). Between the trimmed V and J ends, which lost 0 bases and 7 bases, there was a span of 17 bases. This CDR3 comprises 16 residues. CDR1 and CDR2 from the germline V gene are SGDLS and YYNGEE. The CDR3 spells CASSVATRGRGNEQFF. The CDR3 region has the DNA TGTGCCAGCAGCGTAGCTACCAGAGGGAGGGGGAATGAGCAGTTCTTC.

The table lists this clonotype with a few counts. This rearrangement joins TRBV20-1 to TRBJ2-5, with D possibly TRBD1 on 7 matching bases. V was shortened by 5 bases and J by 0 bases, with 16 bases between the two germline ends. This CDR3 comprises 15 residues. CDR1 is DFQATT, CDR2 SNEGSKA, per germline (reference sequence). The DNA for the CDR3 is TGCAGTGCTGAGTCAGGGGGGTACTACCAAGAGACCCAGTACTTC. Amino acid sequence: CSAESGGYYQETQYF.

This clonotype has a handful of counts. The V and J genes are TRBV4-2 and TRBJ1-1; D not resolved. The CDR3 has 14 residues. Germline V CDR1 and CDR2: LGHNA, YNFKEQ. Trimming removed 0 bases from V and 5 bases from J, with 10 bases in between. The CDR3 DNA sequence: TGTGCCAGCAGCCAAGAGAGATTCTTTACTGAAGCTTTCTTT. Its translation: CASSQERFFTEAFF.

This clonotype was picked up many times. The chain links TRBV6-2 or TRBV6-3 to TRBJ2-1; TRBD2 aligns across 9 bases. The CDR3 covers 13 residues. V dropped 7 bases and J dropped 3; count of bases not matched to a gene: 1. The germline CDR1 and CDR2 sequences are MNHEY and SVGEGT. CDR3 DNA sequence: TGTGCCAGCACTAGCGGGGACTACAATGAGCAGTTCTTC. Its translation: CASTSGDYNEQFF.